The 3 T cell receptor beta chains listed next were all sequenced from one sample in a study of blood T cell repertoires in COVID-19. Data came from immunoSEQ multiplex PCR; TCRdb stores just in-frame clones and leaves some out. The top ten hold 9.1% of the sample, which has roughly 80,000 clones, about 88% seen once. Sequenced input: peripheral blood. These receptors originate from a human donor in a cohort sampled during active COVID-19.

The chain links TRBV19 to TRBJ2-2; weak D call: TRBD2 (5 bases). Germline CDR1 is LNHDA and CDR2 is SQIVND (reference sequence). The CDR3 covers 14 residues. Deletions cut 3 bases from V and 3 bases from J, with 8 bases between. CDR3 DNA sequence: TGTGCCAGTAGTATGTCGGGGTACACCGGGGAGCTGTTTTTT. It yields the protein CASSMSGYTGELFF.

The chain uses TRBV21-1 and TRBJ2-7; no DNA check was done on the table's D call, TRBD1. TRBV21-1 is a pseudogene locus. CDR3 length: 14 residues. The chain's CDR3 is CASSLGEPAYEQYF. CDR3 in DNA: TGTGCCAGCAGCCTGGGCGAGCCGGCCTACGAGCAGTACTTC.

CDR3 sequence reads: CASSQDRGPADNEKLFF. The CDR3, as DNA: TGCGCCAGCAGCCAGGACAGGGGGCCGGCGGATAATGAAAAACTGTTTTTT. The chain is built from TRBV5-1 and TRBJ1-4, with 11 bases matching TRBD1. V shed 4 bases, J shed 4 bases, and the junction held 9 bases outside the gene matches. Per the germline V gene, CDR1 is SGHRS and CDR2 is YFSETQ. The CDR3 sequence is 17 residues long.